The following is a T cell receptor (beta chain) sequence with its context. These data come from a study of radiation and T cells in renal cell carcinoma. The CDR3 runs to 15 residues. Losses at the gene ends were 5 bases for V and 4 bases for J; bases not matched to a gene: 6. Germline V gene lookup returns CDR1 MDHEN and CDR2 SYDVKM. Method: immunoSEQ multiplex PCR; TCRdb's copy keeps in-frame clones and lacks some. The table has about 73,000 clones, roughly 85% seen once. Time point indicated: blood 4 weeks post-SBRT, at nephrectomy. Treatment here: 15 Gy SBRT to primary tumor, nephrectomy 4 weeks later. Blood was sampled at baseline, 2 weeks and 4 weeks after SBRT.

The origin of this receptor is an older woman with renal cell carcinoma. The material was blood, obtained from a patient whose treatment included radiotherapy and nephrectomy. V gene TRBV28 combines with J gene TRBJ2-2; TRBD2 agrees at 8 bases. The CDR3 sequence is CASSVGGAATGELFF. CDR3 nucleotide sequence: TGTGCCAGCAGTGTCGGGGGGGCCGCCACCGGGGAGCTGTTTTTT. Together with reference TRBV28 and TRBJ2-2, the CDR3 gives the full variable domain: DVKVTQSSRYLVKRTGEKVFLECVQDMDHENMFWYRQDPGLGLRLIYFSYDVKMKEKGDIPEGYSVSREKKERFSLILESASTNQTSMYLCASSVGGAATGELFFGEGSRLTVL.